This TCR beta chain was recorded in a study of blood T cell repertoires in COVID-19. The wider study: Donors in the United States, Italy and Spain gave samples during acute or convalescent COVID-19. T cells, B-cell-depleted T cells, or PBMCs provided the cDNA or gDNA that served as material.

V gave up 3 bases and J gave up 5 bases, with 11 bases separating them. The CDR3 is made up of 13 amino acids. The germline gives CDR1 DFQATT, CDR2 SNEGSKA (reference sequence). In the authors' workflow: By means of reference gene primer amplification, nucleated cell counts were estimated. Data came from immunoSEQ multiplex PCR; TCRdb stores just in-frame clones and leaves some out. The V and J calls and clone size were taken over from that table, and D and trimming were inferred from the DNA. The profile shows tens of thousands of clones, over 75% of them singletons. Sequencing was performed on peripheral blood. The V call is TRBV20-1, the J call TRBJ2-1, with D unclear. The sequence came from a human donor in a cohort sampled during active COVID-19. The CDR3 loop is CSASLGQNNEQFF. The CDR3 DNA sequence: TGCAGTGCTAGTTTGGGCCAAAACAATGAGCAGTTCTTC.